The 19 T cell receptor beta chains reported below all come from one sample, sequenced in a study of T-cell reconstitution after alpha-beta-depleted transplantation in children. Unique molecular identifiers were incorporated during preparation of the TCRbeta library. TCRdb re-called the PCR reads through MiXCR, storing one row per CDR3 protein. The data show about 540,000 distinct CDR3 sequences, roughly 27% seen once. The sequenced sample was PBMCs, obtained before TCRalphabeta/CD19-depleted stem cell transplant. The receptors here all came from a boy younger than two with Wiskott-Aldrich syndrome, due to receive a stem cell transplant.

This clonotype came up once. The rearrangement links TRBV30 to TRBJ1-5; TRBD1 matches at 11 bases. Per the germline V gene, CDR1 is GTSNPN and CDR2 is SVGIG (reference sequence). The CDR3 has 16 amino acids. V lost 3 bases and J lost 6; bases outside the gene matches: 10. The CDR3 region has the DNA TGTGCCTGGAGCCCCCCCAGGACAGGGGGCTTTCAGCCCCAGCATTTT. Translating it yields CAWSPPRTGGFQPQHF.

This clonotype was seen only a few times. This chain connects TRBV12-3 or TRBV12-4 to TRBJ1-1; tentative D call: TRBD1 (5 bases). The CDR3 is made up of 14 amino acids. Between the trimmed V and J ends, which lost 5 bases and 3 bases, there was a span of 13 bases. In DNA form, the CDR3 reads TGTGCCAGCAGTCCCCAGGGCGAGGACACTGAAGCTTTCTTT. Protein: CASSPQGEDTEAFF.

The rearrangement joins TRBV10-3 to TRBJ1-6, with a weak D call TRBD1 (5 bases). Germline-derived CDR1 and CDR2 are ENHRY and SYGVKD. The ends were cut back, 0 bases at V and 5 bases at J, with 8 bases in the middle. This CDR3 is built from 15 residues. The CDR3 region is CAISESEGNNSPLHF. The CDR3 DNA sequence: TGTGCCATCAGTGAGTCGGAGGGGAATAATTCACCCCTCCACTTT.

This clonotype was detected ten times or more. The chain couples TRBV10-3 to TRBJ1-5; a weak D match, TRBD1 (6 bases). This CDR3 contains 13 residues. Germline loops: CDR1 ENHRY, CDR2 SYGVKD. V was shortened by 2 bases and J by 8 bases, with 10 bases between the two germline ends. The CDR3 coding sequence is TGTGCCATCAGTGAGACAGGGAGGGAGCCCCAGCATTTT. Its protein is CAISETGREPQHF.

The V and J genes are TRBV29-1 and TRBJ2-1; D is perhaps TRBD1 (6 bases). With 6 bases removed from V and 2 bases from J, the gap between germline ends came to 14 bases. The V gene's germline CDR1 is SQVTM and CDR2 ANQGSEA. The CDR3 runs 14 residues. Here the CDR3 reads CSVDRQDTYNEQFF. The CDR3 DNA reads TGCAGCGTCGACCGACAGGACACCTACAATGAGCAGTTCTTC.

The chain is built from TRBV6-6 and TRBJ1-5; D gene ambiguous. The CDR3 covers 13 residues. Germline V gene lookup returns CDR1 MNHNY and CDR2 SVGAGI (reference sequence). Trimming took 2 bases from V and 6 from J, leaving 8 bases between them. The CDR3, as DNA: TGTGCCAGCAGTTACGGGGATGGTCAGCCCCAGCATTTT. It codes for CASSYGDGQPQHF.

This clonotype was recorded a few times. The chain recombines TRBV6-5 with TRBJ2-1, with 7 bases aligning to TRBD2. The germline gives CDR1 MNHEY, CDR2 SVGAGI. Trimming removed 0 bases from V and 4 bases from J; junction bases left unmatched: 6. The CDR3 length is 16 residues. In DNA form, the CDR3 reads TGTGCCAGCAGTTACTCATGGCTAGCGGATTACAATGAGCAGTTCTTC. Its translation: CASSYSWLADYNEQFF.

This clonotype was counted between two and nine times. The chain combines TRBV5-5 with TRBJ1-5; tentatively, D is TRBD1 (6 bases). There are 14 residues in the CDR3. Per the germline V gene, CDR1 is SGHKS and CDR2 is YYEKEE (reference sequence). V shed 0 bases and J shed 6 bases, with 10 bases lying between them. CDR3 protein: CASSLGTDRQPQHF. The DNA of the CDR3 is TGTGCCAGCAGCTTGGGGACAGATCGTCAGCCCCAGCATTTT. The full variable domain, with the rest looked up from reference TRBV5-5 and TRBJ1-5, is DAGVTQSPTHLIKTRGQQVTLRCSPISGHKSVSWYQQVLGQGPQFIFQYYEKEERGRGNFPDRFSARQFPNYSSELNVNALLLGDSALYLCASSLGTDRQPQHFGDGTRLSIL.

CDR3 loop: CASSREESLTGELFF. The CDR3 DNA sequence: TGTGCCAGCAGTAGGGAAGAGTCCCTCACCGGGGAGCTGTTTTTT. The genes are TRBV12-3 or TRBV12-4 and TRBJ2-2; D remains unclear. This CDR3 is built from 15 residues. V gave up 5 bases and J gave up 4 bases, with 14 bases separating them.

This sequence joins TRBV12-3 or TRBV12-4 and TRBJ1-2, with 7 nucleotides matching TRBD1. CDR3 length: 13 residues. The ends lost 6 bases at V and 7 bases at J; junction bases unmatched: 8. The CDR3, as DNA: TGTGCCAGCAGCACCCACAGGGGAGGTGGCTACACCTTC. Protein sequence: CASSTHRGGGYTF.

This clonotype was picked up a small number of times. For the CDR3, the DNA is TGTGCCAGCAGTCCGGGACTAGGCATCGACGAGCAGTACTTC. Its protein is CASSPGLGIDEQYF. This chain uses TRBV6-2 or TRBV6-3 with TRBJ2-7, with 8 bases lining up with TRBD2. V was clipped by 5 bases and J by 5 bases; unmatched bases: 8. Per the germline V gene, CDR1 is MNHEY and CDR2 is SVGEGT. The CDR3 contains 14 residues.

This clonotype has just a few counts. The rearrangement links TRBV27 to TRBJ2-1; D unclear. V dropped 0 bases and J dropped 8 bases, with 14 bases sitting between them. Germline V lookup: CDR1 MNHEY, CDR2 SMNVEV (reference sequence). This CDR3 region has 15 residues. The CDR3 DNA follows: TGTGCCAGCAGTTTATCGTTCGGCAGGTTGGATGAGCAGTTCTTC. Translation gives CASSLSFGRLDEQFF.

This clonotype was detected a few times. The CDR3 sequence: CSAARDNYNEQFF. In DNA, the CDR3 is TGCAGTGCCGCACGGGACAATTACAATGAGCAGTTCTTC. The chain combines TRBV20-1 with TRBJ2-1; maybe TRBD1 (6 bases). CDR1 and CDR2 from the germline V gene are DFQATT and SNEGSKA (reference sequence). The CDR3 loop spans 13 amino acids. V lost 6 bases and J lost 4, with 13 bases in between.

J is TRBJ1-2 and V is TRBV5-1; unclear D gene. Trimming stripped 6 bases from V and 4 bases from J, with 13 bases between. The CDR3 spans 13 residues. Germline V CDR1 and CDR2: SGHRS, YFSETQ. CDR3 DNA: TGCGCCAGCACCCAGGACCGTACCTATGGCTACACCTTC. This encodes CASTQDRTYGYTF.

This clonotype has a handful of counts. The chain couples TRBV20-1 to TRBJ2-7; no definite D call. CDR3 size: 13 residues. The V gene lost 3 bases and the J gene lost 4 bases, with 13 bases spanning the gap. CDR1 and CDR2 (germline): DFQATT, SNEGSKA (reference sequence). CDR3 nucleotide sequence: TGCAGTGCTAGGAATTTAGGCCTATACGAGCAGTACTTC. This encodes CSARNLGLYEQYF.

There are a few counts of this clonotype. The chain joins TRBV7-2 to TRBJ2-5; no clear D. CDR3 size: 11 residues. Trimming cost V 7 bases and J 6 bases, with 9 bases left between them. CDR1 is SGHTA, CDR2 FQGNSA, per germline. CDR3 nucleotide sequence: TGTGCCAGCACCCAGAGGAAGACCCAGTACTTC. This encodes CASTQRKTQYF.

The sample holds a few counts of this clonotype. The rearrangement uses TRBV20-1 and TRBJ2-3; D might be TRBD1 or TRBD2, each matching 5 bases. CDR3 length equals 11 residues. V dropped 6 bases and J dropped 7 bases, with 11 bases sitting between them. Germline V gene sequence: CDR1 DFQATT, CDR2 SNEGSKA (reference sequence). The CDR3: CSAAWGHTQYF. CDR3 bases: TGCAGTGCAGCGTGGGGACATACGCAGTATTTT.

This clonotype was seen more than once but under ten times. This chain connects TRBV5-1 to TRBJ1-4, with D perhaps TRBD1 (6 bases). CDR1 and CDR2 (germline): SGHRS, YFSETQ. The CDR3 consists of 15 residues. V was clipped by 4 bases and J by 4 bases, with 14 bases between them. The chain's CDR3 is CASSPTGNLNEKLFF. The CDR3 region has the DNA TGCGCCAGCAGCCCAACAGGGAACCTTAATGAAAAACTGTTTTTT.

This clonotype has just a few counts. The chain has TRBV12-3 or TRBV12-4 and TRBJ1-5; tentatively, D is TRBD1 (6 bases). Trimming took off 5 bases at V and 0 bases at J, with 14 bases between the two ends. The CDR3 covers 16 residues. CDR3 in amino acids: CASSSFTGTSNQPQHF. In nucleotides, the CDR3 is TGTGCCAGCAGTAGTTTCACAGGGACTAGCAATCAGCCCCAGCATTTT.